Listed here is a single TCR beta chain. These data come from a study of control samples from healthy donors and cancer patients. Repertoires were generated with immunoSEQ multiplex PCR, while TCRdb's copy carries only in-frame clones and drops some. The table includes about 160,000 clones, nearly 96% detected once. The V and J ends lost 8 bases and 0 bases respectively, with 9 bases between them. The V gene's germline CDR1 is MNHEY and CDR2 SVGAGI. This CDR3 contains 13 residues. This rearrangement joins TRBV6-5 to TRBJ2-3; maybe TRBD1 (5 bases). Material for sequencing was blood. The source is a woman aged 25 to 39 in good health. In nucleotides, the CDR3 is TGTGCCAGCGGCAGGGCTAGCACAGATACGCAGTATTTT. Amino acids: CASGRASTDTQYF.